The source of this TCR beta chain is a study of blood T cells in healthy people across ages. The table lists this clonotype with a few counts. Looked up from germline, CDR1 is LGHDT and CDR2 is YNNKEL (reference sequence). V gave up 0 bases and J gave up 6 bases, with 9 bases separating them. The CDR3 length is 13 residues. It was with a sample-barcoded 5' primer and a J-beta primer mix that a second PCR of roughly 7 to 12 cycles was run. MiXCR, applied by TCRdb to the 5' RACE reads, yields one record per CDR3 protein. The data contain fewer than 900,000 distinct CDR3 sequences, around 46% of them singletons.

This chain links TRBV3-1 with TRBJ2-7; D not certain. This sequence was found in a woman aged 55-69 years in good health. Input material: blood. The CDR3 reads CASSQEPATEQYF. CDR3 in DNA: TGTGCCAGCAGCCAAGAGCCAGCGACCGAGCAGTACTTC.